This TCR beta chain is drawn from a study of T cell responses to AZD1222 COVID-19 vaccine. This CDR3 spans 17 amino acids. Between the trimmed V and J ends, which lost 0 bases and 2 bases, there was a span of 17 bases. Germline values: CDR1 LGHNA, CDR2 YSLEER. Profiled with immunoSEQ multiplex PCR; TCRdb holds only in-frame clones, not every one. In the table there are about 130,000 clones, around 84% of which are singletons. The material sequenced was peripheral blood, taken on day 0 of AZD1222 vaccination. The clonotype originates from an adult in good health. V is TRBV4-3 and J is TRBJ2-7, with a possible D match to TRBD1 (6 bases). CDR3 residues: CASSQDLSYRGTYEQYF. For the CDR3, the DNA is TGCGCCAGCAGCCAAGATTTATCCTATAGGGGGACCTACGAGCAGTACTTC.